Listed here are 30 T cell receptor beta chains from one sample, sequenced in a study of T cells after yellow fever vaccination. TCRdb re-called the 5' RACE reads through MiXCR, storing one row per CDR3 protein. The sample shows roughly 500,000 distinct CDR3 sequences, 15% to 20% of them seen only once. Here the sequenced sample was PBMCs, taken 15 days after the yellow fever booster vaccination. The receptors here all came from a man aged 30 to 45 who received the YFV17D yellow fever vaccine.

Written as DNA, the CDR3 is TGCAGTGCTAGAGGCGACAGGGTCTACGAGCAGTACTTC. Its translation: CSARGDRVYEQYF. V and J are TRBV20-1 and TRBJ2-7; 7 bases are a match to TRBD1. Trimming removed 1 base from V and 3 bases from J; junction bases left unmatched: 3. Germline lookup yields CDR1 DFQATT and CDR2 SNEGSKA (reference sequence). This CDR3 spans 13 amino acids.

This clonotype showed up just a few times. The chain recombines TRBV29-1 with TRBJ2-5; D possibly uses TRBD1 or TRBD2 (5 bases each). The CDR3 totals 14 residues. Germline CDR1 and CDR2: SQVTM and ANQGSEA. Deletions cut 4 bases from V and 4 bases from J, with 16 bases between. The CDR3 spells CSVALTGTSETQYF. The CDR3 DNA follows: TGCAGCGTTGCTCTGACCGGGACGTCAGAGACCCAGTACTTC.

Ten or more counts support this clonotype. This chain joins TRBV7-9 and TRBJ2-7, with 7 bases matching TRBD1. Germline values: CDR1 SEHNR, CDR2 FQNEAQ (reference sequence). The junction had 5 bases not matched to a gene; V was cut back by 5 bases and J by 4 bases. CDR3 length: 13 residues. CDR3 region: CASSHGTAYEQYF. As DNA, the CDR3 is TGTGCCAGCAGCCACGGGACAGCATACGAGCAGTACTTC.

This clonotype has a handful of counts. V is TRBV28 and J is TRBJ2-5; D might be TRBD2 (7 bases). The germline V gene has CDR1 MDHEN and CDR2 SYDVKM. Trimming took 3 bases from V and 5 from J, leaving 16 bases between them. The CDR3 is 15 residues long. The CDR3 protein is CASSLRGGGLETQYF. Written as DNA, the CDR3 is TGTGCCAGCAGTTTGAGGGGGGGGGGTTTGGAGACCCAGTACTTC.

The chain joins TRBV12-3 or TRBV12-4 to TRBJ2-7; D is unclear. CDR3 length equals 13 residues. V lost 1 base, J lost 4 bases, and 8 bases lay in between. DNA of the CDR3: TGTGCCAGCAGTTTAGGGGCAATTTACGAGCAGTACTTC. It codes for CASSLGAIYEQYF.

The rearrangement joins TRBV4-2 to TRBJ2-5; 7 positions match TRBD2. Germline loops: CDR1 LGHNA, CDR2 YNFKEQ. The J segment lost 8 bases and the V segment lost 3 bases, leaving 9 bases of the junction unmatched. The CDR3 has 14 amino acids. CDR3 sequence (DNA): TGTGCCAGCAGCCAGACCGGGACTACTGGAACCCAGTACTTC. This translates into CASSQTGTTGTQYF.

This sequence joins TRBV28 and TRBJ2-7; maybe TRBD1 (5 bases). In germline, CDR1 is MDHEN, CDR2 SYDVKM. The CDR3 runs 12 residues. V lost 8 bases to trimming and J lost 4 bases, with 12 bases between them. CDR3 sequence: CASSTGRYEQYF. The CDR3 nucleotides are TGTGCCAGCTCTACAGGCCGGTACGAGCAGTACTTC.

The rearrangement links TRBV5-1 to TRBJ2-5; a weak D match, TRBD2 (5 bases). Germline V gene data show CDR1 as SGHRS and CDR2 as YFSETQ. The ends were cut back, 4 bases at V and 5 bases at J, with 18 bases in the middle. This CDR3 comprises 15 residues. The CDR3 coding sequence is TGCGCCAGCAGCCCCCTGGACCGGGGTGGTGAGACCCAGTACTTC. It is translated as CASSPLDRGGETQYF.

This rearrangement joins TRBV7-6 to TRBJ2-1, with a possible D match to TRBD2 (5 bases). The CDR3 runs to 16 residues. V shed 5 bases and J shed 0 bases, with 14 bases lying between them. The germline V gene encodes CDR1 SGHVS and CDR2 FNYEAQ. DNA of the CDR3: TGTGCCAGCAGCCCCCACCCCCGGGACTCCTACAATGAGCAGTTCTTC. It specifies CASSPHPRDSYNEQFF.

This clonotype was picked up a small number of times. The rearrangement uses TRBV20-1 and TRBJ2-3; no reliable D call. This CDR3 spans 13 amino acids. The V end lost 7 bases, the J end lost 0 bases, and 11 bases lay between the germline ends. Germline lookup yields CDR1 DFQATT and CDR2 SNEGSKA (reference sequence). CDR3: CSVRVPSTDTQYF. CDR3 DNA: TGCAGTGTTCGTGTTCCTAGCACAGATACGCAGTATTTT.

This chain joins TRBV29-1 and TRBJ1-6, with TRBD1 as a possible D gene (6 bases). CDR1 SQVTM and CDR2 ANQGSEA come from the germline V gene. V was clipped by 6 bases and J by 7 bases, with 13 bases between them. CDR3 length: 13 amino acids. The CDR3 DNA reads TGCAGCGTCGAGGACAGCAAGAATTCACCCCTCCACTTT. It specifies CSVEDSKNSPLHF.

The gene calls are TRBV20-1 and TRBJ1-6; TRBD1 agrees at 7 bases. Germline V lookup: CDR1 DFQATT, CDR2 SNEGSKA (reference sequence). This CDR3 comprises 14 residues. V dropped 5 bases and J dropped 6; count of bases not matched to a gene: 7. CDR3 nucleotide sequence: TGCAGTGCTTACAGGGGAGATAGTAATTCACCCCTCCACTTT. Translated, it gives CSAYRGDSNSPLHF.

This clonotype was observed a few times. V gene TRBV12-3 or TRBV12-4 combines with J gene TRBJ2-5, with TRBD1 as a possible D gene (5 bases). There are 16 residues in the CDR3. Between the trimmed V and J ends, which lost 6 bases and 1 base, there was a span of 18 bases. Written as DNA, the CDR3 is TGTGCCAGCAGCGCAGGGCAGGGCCCCATCCAAGAGACCCAGTACTTC. Encoded protein: CASSAGQGPIQETQYF.

This clonotype was detected a few times. The rearrangement links TRBV25-1 to TRBJ2-7, with unresolved D. The CDR3 runs to 13 residues. Deletions cut 7 bases from V and 2 bases from J, with 12 bases between. CDR1 and CDR2 from the germline V gene are MGHDK and SYGVNS. This CDR3 reads CASTPQRTYEQYF. CDR3 in DNA: TGTGCCAGCACACCACAAAGAACCTACGAGCAGTACTTC.

The chain joins TRBV3-1 to TRBJ2-3; D possibly corresponds to TRBD2 (6 bases). The CDR3 runs 15 residues. Germline CDR1 is LGHDT and CDR2 is YNNKEL (reference sequence). V was pared by 1 base and J by 3 bases, with 11 bases between. The CDR3 DNA reads as TGTGCCAGCAGCCAAGGTTCCGCGGGGACAGATACGCAGTATTTT. Translation: CASSQGSAGTDTQYF.

CDR3 DNA: TGTGCCAGCAGCGCCCCTTCCGGCCCCACGAGAGATACGCAGTATTTT. Translated: CASSAPSGPTRDTQYF. V usage is TRBV9 and J usage is TRBJ2-3; D is undetermined. V was cut by 3 bases and J by 5 bases, with 19 bases left in between. This CDR3 is 16 amino acids long. Germline CDR1 SGDLS, CDR2 YYNGEE.

This clonotype was observed a few times. The chain carries TRBV6-2 or TRBV6-3 and TRBJ2-3; D gene ambiguous. Trimming removed 6 bases from V and 4 bases from J, with 20 bases in between. Germline V CDR1 and CDR2: MNHEY, SVGEGT. There are 16 residues in the CDR3. This CDR3 reads CASSLPFGQKADTQYF. CDR3 coding DNA: TGTGCCAGCAGCCTCCCATTTGGGCAGAAGGCAGATACGCAGTATTTT.

In its sample, this clonotype was seen a few times. The rearrangement uses TRBV11-2 and TRBJ2-7; D not resolved. Germline V gives CDR1 SGHAT, CDR2 FQNNGV. The CDR3 covers 18 residues. The V gene lost 1 base and the J gene lost 0 bases, with 19 bases spanning the gap. CDR3 DNA sequence: TGTGCCAGCAGCTTAGTCGTTCCCCCAGGCAGGAGCTCCTACGAGCAGTACTTC. Its protein product is CASSLVVPPGRSSYEQYF.

Many counts were recorded for this clonotype. The genes are TRBV23-1 and TRBJ2-7; 11 bases fit TRBD1. TRBV23-1 is labeled an ORF, and its function is uncertain. J was trimmed by 6 bases and V by 8 bases; bases with no gene match: 6. The CDR3 spans 13 residues. The CDR3 loop is CASGTGGCGEQYF. Here the CDR3 DNA reads TGCGCCAGCGGGACAGGGGGTTGTGGCGAGCAGTACTTC.

This clonotype appeared many times. The rearrangement links TRBV21-1 to TRBJ2-1. TRBV21-1 is reported as a pseudogene. The CDR3 length is 16 residues. The CDR3 DNA sequence: TGTGCCAGCAGCAAAGCGACAGGGGGCTCCTACAATGAGCAGTTCTTC. As protein: CASSKATGGSYNEQFF.

The chain carries TRBV4-2 and TRBJ2-1; 8 bases line up with TRBD2. The length of the CDR3 is 16 residues. V shed 0 bases, J shed 4 bases, and the junction held 5 bases outside the gene matches. Germline V lookup: CDR1 LGHNA, CDR2 YNFKEQ. The CDR3 reads CASSQDPAGVYNEQFF. The CDR3 region has the DNA TGTGCCAGCAGCCAAGATCCAGCGGGGGTGTACAATGAGCAGTTCTTC.

The rearrangement links TRBV7-9 to TRBJ2-4; TRBD2 might be the D (7 bases). The CDR3 has 14 amino acids. Germline loops: CDR1 SEHNR, CDR2 FQNEAQ (reference sequence). The ends were cut back, 5 bases at V and 8 bases at J, with 16 bases in the middle. The CDR3 is CASSVAEGGDIQYF. CDR3 in DNA: TGTGCCAGCAGCGTGGCGGAAGGGGGGGACATTCAGTACTTC. Filled out from reference TRBV7-9 and TRBJ2-4, the complete variable domain reads DTGVSQNPRHKITKRGQNVTFRCDPISEHNRLYWYRQTLGQGPEFLTYFQNEAQLEKSRLLSDRFSAERPKGSFSTLEIQRTEQGDSAMYLCASSVAEGGDIQYFGAGTRLSVL.

The rearrangement uses TRBV10-3 and TRBJ2-7; D is possibly TRBD2 (5 bases). Deletions cut 3 bases from V and 6 bases from J, with 9 bases between. CDR1 is ENHRY, CDR2 SYGVKD, per germline. The CDR3 contains 12 residues. CDR3 nucleotide sequence: TGTGCCATCAGTGATGAGGGTGGCGAGCAGTACTTC. Translation: CAISDEGGEQYF.

This chain uses TRBV5-4 with TRBJ2-3; 8 bases fit TRBD1. Germline CDR1 SGHNT, CDR2 YYREEE (reference sequence). The CDR3 extends over 16 amino acids. The ends lost 3 bases at V and 4 bases at J; junction bases unmatched: 10. The CDR3 nucleotides are TGTGCCAGCAGCTACCGGACAGGGCGGCTGGCAGATACGCAGTATTTT. Translation: CASSYRTGRLADTQYF.

V is TRBV20-1 and J is TRBJ2-2, with D possibly being TRBD1 (5 bases). Looked up from germline, CDR1 is DFQATT and CDR2 is SNEGSKA (reference sequence). The germline V and J ends were trimmed by 3 bases and 4 bases, with 6 bases remaining between them. The length of the CDR3 is 12 residues. This CDR3 is CSASRVTGELFF. In DNA form, the CDR3 reads TGCAGTGCTAGCAGGGTCACCGGGGAGCTGTTTTTT.

The rearrangement links TRBV9 to TRBJ2-5; the match to TRBD1 covers 8 bases. Per the germline V gene, CDR1 is SGDLS and CDR2 is YYNGEE. The CDR3 consists of 14 residues. V shed 1 base and J 10 bases; nucleotides not matched to a gene: 9. The chain's CDR3 is CASSVTDRVGVQYF. The CDR3 DNA sequence: TGTGCCAGCAGCGTAACGGACAGGGTAGGGGTCCAGTACTTC.

This clonotype was seen only a few times. The chain links TRBV6-2 or TRBV6-3 to TRBJ2-1; perhaps TRBD1 as D (5 bases). The ends were cut back, 6 bases at V and 5 bases at J, with 11 bases in the middle. Per germline, CDR1 MNHEY and CDR2 SVGEGT. This CDR3 is 13 amino acids long. In DNA form, the CDR3 reads TGTGCCAGCAGCGCCTCAGGGCACAATGAGCAGTTCTTC. Translation: CASSASGHNEQFF.

The table lists this clonotype with a few counts. The V call is TRBV20-1, the J call TRBJ2-3; no clear D. Germline V gene data show CDR1 as DFQATT and CDR2 as SNEGSKA (reference sequence). This CDR3 has 14 residues. Trimming left V 5 bases short and J 4 bases short, with 16 bases between. The CDR3 protein is CSAANSPAADTQYF. CDR3 nucleotides: TGCAGTGCTGCCAATAGCCCTGCCGCAGATACGCAGTATTTT.

This rearrangement joins TRBV7-2 to TRBJ2-1, with D perhaps TRBD1 or TRBD2 (6 bases each). Trimming removed 6 bases from V and 12 bases from J, with 18 bases in between. Germline values: CDR1 SGHTA, CDR2 FQGNSA. The CDR3 is 13 residues long. The CDR3 bases are TGTGCCAGCAGTACAGGGCTCTCCGGGGGGCAGTTCTTC. Its protein product is CASSTGLSGGQFF.

The genes are TRBV6-1 and TRBJ1-1; D not certain. The CDR3 totals 14 residues. V was cut by 10 bases and J by 1 base, with 16 bases left in between. Per the germline V gene, CDR1 is MNHNS and CDR2 is SASEGT. The CDR3 loop is CATSMGIANTEAFF. The CDR3 nucleotides are TGTGCCACCTCGATGGGGATAGCGAACACTGAAGCTTTCTTT.